The 28 T cell receptor beta chains presented below share a single source sample, sequenced in a study of blood T cell repertoires in COVID-19. Assay used: immunoSEQ multiplex PCR; TCRdb lists only in-frame clones, some missing. Here the sample spans about 390,000 clones, about 83% being singletons. The sample comprised PBMCs or T cells enriched from blood (not recorded which). Receptors were obtained from a woman in her forties or fifties who had recovered from COVID-19.

On this clone itself: The same CDR3 arises from other DNA sequences in this sample as well. This chain connects TRBV12-3 or TRBV12-4 to TRBJ1-2; 7 bases agree with TRBD1. The trim removed 6 bases at V and 2 bases at J, leaving 3 bases unmatched. The CDR3 has 13 residues. The CDR3 protein is CASSSDRNYGYTF. CDR3 DNA: TGTGCCAGCAGCTCGGACAGGAACTATGGCTACACCTTC.

This chain links TRBV5-1 with TRBJ2-4; 9 bases are a match to TRBD2. J was trimmed by 7 bases and V by 0 bases; bases with no gene match: 8. This CDR3 contains 16 residues. From germline, CDR1 is SGHRS and CDR2 YFSETQ. CDR3 residues: CASSLAPAGGGNIQYF. The CDR3 region has the DNA TGCGCCAGCAGCTTGGCCCCAGCGGGGGGAGGCAACATTCAGTACTTC.

The chain combines TRBV5-8 with TRBJ1-4; D remains unclear. CDR1 and CDR2 from the germline V gene are SGHTS and YDEGEE. This CDR3 comprises 16 residues. Trimming removed 4 bases at V and 0 bases at J, with 13 bases between. CDR3 DNA sequence: TGTGCCAGCAGCCTCCGACACATAACAACTAATGAAAAACTGTTTTTT. Its protein is CASSLRHITTNEKLFF.

This clone was counted between two and nine times. The rearrangement joins TRBV19 to TRBJ1-6; D unclear. V lost 3 bases to trimming and J lost 5 bases, with 8 bases between them. The CDR3 consists of 14 residues. Per the germline V gene, CDR1 is LNHDA and CDR2 is SQIVND (reference sequence). This CDR3 is CASSIMSDNSPLHF. The CDR3 region has the DNA TGTGCCAGTAGTATCATGTCAGATAATTCACCCCTCCACTTT.

This chain links TRBV15 with TRBJ2-3; weak D call: TRBD2 (6 bases). The germline gives CDR1 LNHNV, CDR2 YYDKDF (reference sequence). This CDR3 is built from 16 residues. The ends were cut back, 0 bases at V and 1 base at J, with 11 bases in the middle. The CDR3 DNA reads as TGTGCCACCAGCAGAGATCATTTAGCGGGCACAGATACGCAGTATTTT. This codes for CATSRDHLAGTDTQYF.

The V call is TRBV6-6, the J call TRBJ1-5; the match to TRBD1 covers 10 bases. This CDR3 is built from 16 residues. With V trimmed by 6 bases and J by 5 bases, 10 bases remained unmatched. Germline loops: CDR1 MNHNY, CDR2 SVGAGI (reference sequence). In DNA form, the CDR3 reads TGTGCCAGCAGCGCAGACAGGGGGCGAACCGATCAGCCCCAGCATTTT. Translation: CASSADRGRTDQPQHF.

The chain carries TRBV19 and TRBJ2-7; tentative D call: TRBD2 (6 bases). This CDR3 comprises 13 residues. From germline, CDR1 is LNHDA and CDR2 SQIVND (reference sequence). The V gene lost 10 bases and the J gene lost 4 bases, with 17 bases spanning the gap. The CDR3 nucleotides read TGTGCCACCGGGACTGGAGCCAATTACGAGCAGTACTTC. This encodes CATGTGANYEQYF.

A note on this clone: No DNA is shown, since the ends of the CDR3 on it are uncertain; the CDR3 is the one TCRdb lists. The chain uses TRBV30 and TRBJ1-2; the table's D call, TRBD1, has no DNA check behind it. The germline CDR1 and CDR2 sequences are GTSNPN and SVGIG (reference sequence). The CDR3 is 14 residues long, counting both termini. Here the CDR3 reads CAWSVGQGAFRGTF.

This clone was seen just once. The genes are TRBV30 and TRBJ2-7, with D perhaps TRBD2 (6 bases). Trimming took 0 bases from V and 2 from J, leaving 20 bases between them. CDR1 is GTSNPN, CDR2 SVGIG, per germline (reference sequence). This CDR3 is built from 17 residues. The CDR3, as DNA: TGTGCCTGGAGTGTTCGGGTAGGTCTAGCGAATACCTACGAGCAGTACTTC. Translating it yields CAWSVRVGLANTYEQYF.

The rearrangement links TRBV4-2 to TRBJ2-5; a weak D match, TRBD2 (5 bases). CDR3 length: 14 amino acids. The V end was cut by 1 base, the J end by 6 bases, with 12 bases between. Per germline, CDR1 LGHNA and CDR2 YNFKEQ. The CDR3: CASSQVRGGKTQYF. In DNA form, the CDR3 reads TGTGCCAGCAGCCAAGTCCGGGGTGGGAAGACCCAGTACTTC.

The count of this clone is one. The genes are TRBV27 and TRBJ2-7; 7 bases agree with TRBD2. Trimming at V came to 4 bases and at J to 4 bases, leaving 4 bases not matched to a gene. Per germline, CDR1 MNHEY and CDR2 SMNVEV (reference sequence). This CDR3 contains 13 residues. The CDR3 DNA follows: TGTGCCAGCAGTTGGGGAGCGGGGTACGAGCAGTACTTC. It is translated as CASSWGAGYEQYF.

The chain couples TRBV9 to TRBJ1-1, with unresolved D. Germline V gene sequence: CDR1 SGDLS, CDR2 YYNGEE. This CDR3 region has 13 residues. Trimming took 3 bases from V and 1 from J, leaving 7 bases between them. The CDR3 coding sequence is TGTGCCAGCAGCGCCCTAGGGAACACTGAAGCTTTCTTT. This encodes CASSALGNTEAFF.

This clone was counted between two and nine times. Here the CDR3 DNA reads TGTGCCAGCAGTGTTTCGCCGGGTCTGGAGACCCAGTACTTC. It is translated as CASSVSPGLETQYF. The V gene is TRBV2, the J gene TRBJ2-5, with unresolved D. This CDR3 is built from 14 residues. Trimming took 4 bases from V and 5 from J, leaving 14 bases between them. CDR1 and CDR2 from the germline V gene are SNHLY and FYNNEI.

This chain links TRBV28 with TRBJ2-1, with 12 bases lining up with TRBD2. This CDR3 has 18 amino acids. The ends lost 6 bases at V and 3 bases at J; junction bases unmatched: 12. Germline loops: CDR1 MDHEN, CDR2 SYDVKM. The CDR3: CASSERTSGNLNYNEQFF. The CDR3 DNA follows: TGTGCCAGCAGCGAAAGGACTAGCGGGAACTTAAACTACAATGAGCAGTTCTTC. Together with reference TRBV28 and TRBJ2-1, the CDR3 gives the full variable domain: DVKVTQSSRYLVKRTGEKVFLECVQDMDHENMFWYRQDPGLGLRLIYFSYDVKMKEKGDIPEGYSVSREKKERFSLILESASTNQTSMYLCASSERTSGNLNYNEQFFGPGTRLTVL.

The genes are TRBV2 and TRBJ1-2, with D unclear. V was clipped by 4 bases and J by 5 bases, with 14 bases between them. The germline V gene has CDR1 SNHLY and CDR2 FYNNEI. This CDR3 is built from 14 residues. This CDR3 is CASSAASGLYGYTF. The CDR3 nucleotides are TGTGCCAGCAGTGCGGCGTCCGGGTTGTATGGCTACACCTTC.

The V call is TRBV6-5, the J call TRBJ1-6; D possibly corresponds to TRBD1 (6 bases). This CDR3 contains 15 residues. V lost 6 bases to trimming and J lost 4 bases, with 13 bases between them. CDR1 and CDR2 from the germline V gene are MNHEY and SVGAGI. The CDR3 protein is CASRLTGIYNSPLHF. As DNA, the CDR3 is TGTGCCAGCAGATTGACAGGAATATATAATTCACCCCTCCACTTT.

V and J are TRBV7-9 and TRBJ2-3; TRBD2 matches 7 bases. Germline V gene sequence: CDR1 SEHNR, CDR2 FQNEAQ (reference sequence). With 8 bases clipped from V and 5 bases from J, the junction kept 10 bases outside the gene matches. The CDR3 covers 14 residues. CDR3 sequence (DNA): TGTGCCAGCGATCCCCGGGGGGTGGGAGATACGCAGTATTTT. Its protein product is CASDPRGVGDTQYF.

The chain couples TRBV10-3 to TRBJ1-3, with D unresolved. The CDR3 totals 18 residues. The ends were cut back, 0 bases at V and 0 bases at J, with 15 bases in the middle. Germline loops: CDR1 ENHRY, CDR2 SYGVKD. CDR3: CAISESEADRNSGNTIYF. For the CDR3, the DNA is TGTGCCATCAGTGAGTCGGAGGCAGACCGCAACTCTGGAAACACCATATATTTT.

V is TRBV5-1 and J is TRBJ1-5, with D perhaps matching TRBD1 (6 bases). This CDR3 comprises 14 residues. V lost 0 bases and J lost 7, with 11 bases in between. In germline, CDR1 is SGHRS, CDR2 YFSETQ. The CDR3 is CASSLAGGPQPQHF. The CDR3 coding sequence is TGCGCCAGCAGCTTGGCCGGGGGGCCCCAGCCCCAGCATTTT.

This rearrangement joins TRBV6-2 or TRBV6-3 to TRBJ2-2; 7 bases line up with TRBD1. Germline V lookup: CDR1 MNHEY, CDR2 SVGEGT. V lost 0 bases, J lost 0 bases, and 4 bases stayed unmatched. The CDR3 length is 17 residues. The CDR3: CASSYSRGGANTGELFF. The CDR3 DNA reads as TGTGCCAGCAGTTACTCGAGAGGGGGCGCGAACACCGGGGAGCTGTTTTTT.

The J gene is TRBJ2-5, the V gene TRBV7-9, with D possibly TRBD1 on 5 matching bases. This CDR3 region has 16 residues. V lost 1 base to trimming and J lost 1 base, with 13 bases between them. Looked up from germline, CDR1 is SEHNR and CDR2 is FQNEAQ (reference sequence). In DNA form, the CDR3 reads TGTGCCAGCAGCTTAGAGGCGGCAGGGATCCAAGAGACCCAGTACTTC. Protein sequence: CASSLEAAGIQETQYF.

The V call is TRBV9, the J call TRBJ2-1; D is undetermined. Between the trimmed V and J ends, which lost 4 bases and 7 bases, there was a span of 18 bases. Germline V gives CDR1 SGDLS, CDR2 YYNGEE. The CDR3 consists of 15 residues. The CDR3 region has the DNA TGTGCCAGCAGCCCAACCCCTTCCACTTGGAATGAGCAGTTCTTC. Amino acids: CASSPTPSTWNEQFF.

V and J are TRBV28 and TRBJ1-3; D unclear. Germline lookup yields CDR1 MDHEN and CDR2 SYDVKM. Trimming removed 2 bases at V and 2 bases at J, with 4 bases between. The CDR3 spans 13 residues. The CDR3 sequence is CASSLPPGNTIYF. As DNA, the CDR3 is TGTGCCAGCAGTTTACCTCCTGGAAACACCATATATTTT.

The CDR3: CASSLGQENSPLHF. The CDR3 region has the DNA TGTGCCAGCAGCTTGGGACAGGAGAATTCACCCCTCCACTTT. This rearrangement joins TRBV5-4 to TRBJ1-6; a possible D gene is TRBD1 (6 bases). V dropped 0 bases and J dropped 7 bases, with 8 bases sitting between them. The CDR3 contains 14 residues. Germline CDR1 and CDR2: SGHNT and YYREEE (reference sequence). Drawing the rest from reference TRBV5-4 and TRBJ1-6, the complete variable domain is ETGVTQSPTHLIKTRGQQVTLRCSSQSGHNTVSWYQQALGQGPQFIFQYYREEENGRGNFPPRFSGLQFPNYSSELNVNALELDDSALYLCASSLGQENSPLHFGNGTRLTVT.

The V gene is TRBV28, the J gene TRBJ1-2; 8 positions match TRBD1. The CDR3 consists of 16 residues. J lost 2 bases, V lost 3 bases, and 8 bases had no gene match. Germline V CDR1 and CDR2: MDHEN, SYDVKM. The DNA of the CDR3 is TGTGCCAGCAGTTTCCCAGGGGGCCCCTTAAACTATGGCTACACCTTC. Its protein is CASSFPGGPLNYGYTF.

V is TRBV7-6 and J is TRBJ2-5; D might be TRBD1 (6 bases). V was shortened by 1 base and J by 5 bases, with 17 bases between the two germline ends. The germline V gene has CDR1 SGHVS and CDR2 FNYEAQ. The CDR3 has 16 residues. In DNA, the CDR3 is TGTGCCAGCAGCTTAGTAACAGGGCGCGCGAGGGAGACCCAGTACTTC. Protein product: CASSLVTGRARETQYF.

V usage is TRBV18 and J usage is TRBJ1-6; 11 nucleotides match TRBD1. The CDR3 runs 15 residues. Germline lookup yields CDR1 KGHSH and CDR2 LQKENI. Unmatched junction bases numbered 7, after V lost 6 bases and J lost 9 bases. The CDR3 DNA sequence: TGTGCCAGCTCTCAGGCCGGACAGGGGGCTTCACCCCTCCACTTT. Protein: CASSQAGQGASPLHF.

The CDR3 reads CAWTRTSVKETQYF. CDR3 bases: TGTGCCTGGACGAGGACTAGCGTAAAAGAGACCCAGTACTTC. This chain uses TRBV30 with TRBJ2-5, with TRBD2 identical over 9 bases. In germline, CDR1 is GTSNPN, CDR2 SVGIG (reference sequence). The length of the CDR3 is 14 residues. J was trimmed by 3 bases and V by 4 bases; bases with no gene match: 6.